Below are 8 T cell receptor beta chains sequenced from a single sample in a study of blood T cell repertoires in COVID-19. The data were produced by immunoSEQ multiplex PCR, yet TCRdb's version contains in-frame clones alone and is incomplete. The top ten hold around 8% of the sample, which has 130,000 to 150,000 clones, roughly 88% seen once. The source material was peripheral blood. These receptors were obtained from a woman aged 55-70 years with COVID-19, enrolled during active disease.

The CDR3 here is CASSYSREDTQYF. The CDR3 DNA is TGTGCCAGCAGTTACAGCCGGGAGGATACGCAGTATTTT. The V and J genes are TRBV6-5 and TRBJ2-3; a possible D gene is TRBD2 (6 bases). The ends were cut back, 2 bases at V and 6 bases at J, with 9 bases in the middle. Germline CDR1 reads MNHEY; CDR2 reads SVGAGI. This CDR3 region has 13 residues.

This chain connects TRBV6-1 to TRBJ2-7, with D perhaps TRBD1 (5 bases). Trimming removed 0 bases at V and 6 bases at J, with 15 bases between. The CDR3 length is 15 residues. CDR1 and CDR2 from the germline V gene are MNHNS and SASEGT. CDR3 sequence (DNA): TGTGCCAGCAGTGAAGCCTTGGGCAGGGAAAGCGAGCAGTACTTC. Residues: CASSEALGRESEQYF.

The V call is TRBV9, the J call TRBJ1-6; a weak D match, TRBD1 (5 bases). CDR1 is SGDLS, CDR2 YYNGEE, per germline. The CDR3 loop spans 14 amino acids. V was pared by 2 bases and J by 11 bases, with 14 bases between. CDR3 residues: CASSVGGEWAPLHF. CDR3 DNA: TGTGCCAGCAGCGTGGGGGGGGAATGGGCACCCCTCCACTTT.

This sequence joins TRBV5-1 and TRBJ1-4; D gene uncertain. Germline CDR1 reads SGHRS; CDR2 reads YFSETQ. Trimming took 2 bases from V and 5 from J, leaving 13 bases between them. This CDR3 has 15 amino acids. The DNA for the CDR3 is TGCGCCAGCAGCTTTATGAGGGAACGCAATGAAAAACTGTTTTTT. Residues: CASSFMRERNEKLFF.

This clone was seen just once. This rearrangement joins TRBV7-6 to TRBJ2-1, with a tentative D call TRBD2 (5 bases). The germline gives CDR1 SGHVS, CDR2 FNYEAQ. CDR3 size: 15 residues. V was pared by 3 bases and J by 0 bases, with 9 bases between. CDR3 amino acids: CASSFWESSYNEQFF. In DNA form, the CDR3 reads TGTGCCAGCAGCTTCTGGGAGAGCTCCTACAATGAGCAGTTCTTC.

The rearrangement uses TRBV19 and TRBJ2-3; TRBD2 is a possible D gene (5 bases). This CDR3 is 15 amino acids long. V was pared by 5 bases and J by 5 bases, with 17 bases between. Germline CDR1 reads LNHDA; CDR2 reads SQIVND (reference sequence). This CDR3 is CASSPRTGSRDTQYF. The CDR3 DNA is TGTGCCAGTAGTCCCAGAACTGGGAGTCGAGATACGCAGTATTTT.

This chain links TRBV9 with TRBJ1-4; TRBD1 agrees at 7 bases. V gave up 2 bases and J gave up 7 bases; unmatched junction bases: 5. From germline, CDR1 is SGDLS and CDR2 YYNGEE. CDR3 length: 14 residues. The CDR3 DNA follows: TGTGCCAGCAGCGTTAGGACAGGATCTGAAAAACTGTTTTTT. This translates into CASSVRTGSEKLFF.

The chain carries TRBV12-3 or TRBV12-4 and TRBJ2-7, with 7 bases aligning to TRBD1. V gave up 5 bases and J gave up 9 bases; unmatched junction bases: 7. This CDR3 is built from 12 residues. CDR3 amino acids: CASSPRTGGQYF. CDR3 bases: TGTGCCAGCAGTCCACGGACAGGAGGGCAGTACTTC.